This is a list of T cell receptor beta chains from one sample in a study of OX40 agonist ivuxolimab in advanced cancers. The method was immunoSEQ multiplex PCR; TCRdb's version includes in-frame clones alone and lacks a portion of them. The data hold around 94,000 clones, with around nine tenths observed a single time. The source material was CD4+ or CD8+ T cells sorted from blood, sampled in a trial of the OX40 agonist ivuxolimab. These receptors were obtained from an adult with an advanced solid tumor such as melanoma, head and neck, liver or kidney cancer. CDR3s include the opening cysteine and the closing phenylalanine or tryptophan. D genes are given only for firm matches. Part of the rows lack a size; the others show once, few, many or a class for expanded clones.

CDR3nt | CDR3aa | len | d_gene | j_gene | v_gene | abundance
TGTGCCAGCAGTTCATGGACAGGGGAGAACACTGAAGCTTTCTTT | CASSSWTGENTEAFF | 15 | TRBD1 | TRBJ1-1 | TRBV27 | .
TGTGCCAGCAGCGCGTTGAGCTCCTACAATGAGCAGTTCTTC | CASSALSSYNEQFF | 14 | . | TRBJ2-1 | TRBV9 | .
TGTGCCAGCAGACCTCGGGCCTTTGGTGGAAACACCATATATTTT | CASRPRAFGGNTIYF | 15 | . | TRBJ1-3 | TRBV28 | .
TGTGCCAGCAGCTTAGCTCGGACCTCCGAGACCCAGTACTTC | CASSLARTSETQYF | 14 | . | TRBJ2-5 | TRBV7-2 | .
TGTGCCAGTAGTATGATCGGGACCGCTAACTATGGCTACACCTTC | CASSMIGTANYGYTF | 15 | . | TRBJ1-2 | TRBV19 | .
TGTGCCAGCAGCTTGGCCGGAGTGGGCACAGATACGCAGTATTTT | CASSLAGVGTDTQYF | 15 | . | TRBJ2-3 | TRBV5-4 | .
TGTGCCAGCAGACCTTCGGGACAGTTGAACACTGAAGCTTTCTTT | CASRPSGQLNTEAFF | 15 | TRBD1 | TRBJ1-1 | TRBV7-3 | .
TGTGCCAGCAGCTTAAACCCTAGCGGGAATGAGCAGTTCTTC | CASSLNPSGNEQFF | 14 | TRBD2 | TRBJ2-1 | TRBV7-3 | .
TGTGCCAGCAGCTTGACCGATAAACGGGACATTCAGTACTTC | CASSLTDKRDIQYF | 14 | . | TRBJ2-4 | TRBV7-2 | .
TGTGCCAGCTCACCACCATTTGAGGGGGTATATGGCTACACCTTC | CASSPPFEGVYGYTF | 15 | . | TRBJ1-2 | TRBV18 | once
TGCAGCGTCAGAGCCGCGGGAGCCCGCGGGAGTGAGCAGTTCTTC | CSVRAAGARGSEQFF | 15 | TRBD2 | TRBJ2-1 | TRBV29-1 | .
TGTGCCGTCGATGACAGGGGGCTCGTGAAAACTGAAGCTTTCTTT | CAVDDRGLVKTEAFF | 15 | TRBD1 | TRBJ1-1 | TRBV6-1 | .
TGCGCCAGCAGCGCAGGGACAGAGACTGAAGCTTTCTTT | CASSAGTETEAFF | 13 | TRBD1 | TRBJ1-1 | TRBV5-1 | .
TGTGCCAGCAGTCCTACAGGGGGCGCGGGTCAGCCCCAGCATTTT | CASSPTGGAGQPQHF | 15 | TRBD1 | TRBJ1-5 | TRBV6-1 | .
TGTGCCAGCAGCTTAGGGCCCCACAGGGAGCAGTTCTTC | CASSLGPHREQFF | 13 | . | TRBJ2-1 | TRBV11-3 | .
TGTGCTAGTGGTTTGGTACGAAATGAGCAGTTCTTC | CASGLVRNEQFF | 12 | . | TRBJ2-1 | TRBV12-5 | .
TGCAGCGTTACAGACAGTCTAGCCAAAAACATTCAGTACTTC | CSVTDSLAKNIQYF | 14 | . | TRBJ2-4 | TRBV29-1 | few
TGTGCCAGCAGCCTATCAGGGGGGACGGGGGAGCTGTTTTTT | CASSLSGGTGELFF | 14 | . | TRBJ2-2 | TRBV7-8 | once
TGTGCCAGTAGTAATTCCCCGAGGCGGACTTCGAGCGAGCAGTACTTC | CASSNSPRRTSSEQYF | 16 | . | TRBJ2-7 | TRBV19 | once
TGCGCCAGCAGCTTGGGGTCCGGGGGTGCCGGGGAGCTGTTTTTT | CASSLGSGGAGELFF | 15 | . | TRBJ2-2 | TRBV5-1 | .
TGTGCCAGCAGTGAAGGGTCAGAACGCTCTGGAAACACCATATATTTT | CASSEGSERSGNTIYF | 16 | . | TRBJ1-3 | TRBV2 | .
TGCGCCAGCAGCCCGGACGCAGGTGGAAACACCATATATTTT | CASSPDAGGNTIYF | 14 | . | TRBJ1-3 | TRBV5-1 | .
TGTGCCAGTCGACAGGGCTGGTCCTACAATGAGCAGTTCTTC | CASRQGWSYNEQFF | 14 | TRBD1 | TRBJ2-1 | TRBV19 | .
TGTGCCAGCAGCTTATTGGGAGAGGGAGCCTACGAGCAGTACTTC | CASSLLGEGAYEQYF | 15 | . | TRBJ2-7 | TRBV7-6 | .
TGTGCCAGCAGTGAGCTAAAATCATGGACTAGCGGTATAAACATTCAGTACTTC | CASSELKSWTSGINIQYF | 18 | TRBD2 | TRBJ2-4 | TRBV6-1 | .
TGTGCCAGCAGCCAGACTAGCGGGAGGGCCCCCAGCGGGGAGCTGTTTTTT | CASSQTSGRAPSGELFF | 17 | TRBD2 | TRBJ2-2 | TRBV25-1 | .
TGTGCCAGCAGTGGGACAGGGATCCCTATGAACACTGAAGCTTTCTTT | CASSGTGIPMNTEAFF | 16 | TRBD1 | TRBJ1-1 | TRBV2 | .
TGCAGTGACCTGAGGAACACTGAAGCTTTCTTT | CSDLRNTEAFF | 11 | . | TRBJ1-1 | TRBV20-1 | .
TGTGCCAGCAGCCTTAACGACTACGAGCAGTACTTC | CASSLNDYEQYF | 12 | . | TRBJ2-7 | TRBV7-2 | .
TGCGCCAGCAAGCTCGGCCCACAGGGGAGGGGGACTGAAGCTTTCTTT | CASKLGPQGRGTEAFF | 16 | TRBD1 | TRBJ1-1 | TRBV5-1 | .
TGTGCCACCAGCAGAGATTCTAGGTCTCCTTGGCAGTTCTTC | CATSRDSRSPWQFF | 14 | . | TRBJ2-1 | TRBV15 | .
TGCGCCAGCACCTCTGGCCCCAGGGGGCTAGGAGGGCAAGAGACCCAGTACTTC | CASTSGPRGLGGQETQYF | 18 | TRBD1 | TRBJ2-5 | TRBV5-1 | few
TGTGCCATCAGTGATCCGTCATACTTGAACACTGAAGCTTTCTTT | CAISDPSYLNTEAFF | 15 | . | TRBJ1-1 | TRBV10-3 | .
TGCGCCAGCAGCCAAGGCGGACGAGGCACTGAAGCTTTCTTT | CASSQGGRGTEAFF | 14 | . | TRBJ1-1 | TRBV4-3 | .
TGTGCCAGCAGACTAGCGGGAGGTGGGGGGGAGCTGTTTTTT | CASRLAGGGGELFF | 14 | TRBD2 | TRBJ2-2 | TRBV11-2 | once
TGTGCCATCATGAGTAGGGGCGAGGCTGAAGCTTTCTTT | CAIMSRGEAEAFF | 13 | . | TRBJ1-1 | TRBV6-1 | .
TGTGCCAGCAGCTCGCCCCTGGGGACTAGCGAGGGACGAAAGACCCAGTACTTC | CASSSPLGTSEGRKTQYF | 18 | TRBD2 | TRBJ2-5 | TRBV7-3 | .
TGTGCCAGCAGCGCCCGCGGCGGGAGGGCCCCCGGGGAGCTGTTTTTT | CASSARGGRAPGELFF | 16 | TRBD2 | TRBJ2-2 | TRBV11-3 | .
TGTGCCAGCAGCCGAGGGGCGGTAGAGCAGTACTTC | CASSRGAVEQYF | 12 | . | TRBJ2-7 | TRBV11-1 | few
TGTGCCACCAGCAGAGCAACGGGACCTTACGAGCAGTACTTC | CATSRATGPYEQYF | 14 | . | TRBJ2-7 | TRBV15 | .
TGTGCCAGCACCGAGGACTACTCCTACAATGAGCAGTTCTTC | CASTEDYSYNEQFF | 14 | . | TRBJ2-1 | TRBV2 | .
TGTGCCAGCAGCCCGCAGGCGTCGGACTATGGCTACACCTTC | CASSPQASDYGYTF | 14 | . | TRBJ1-2 | TRBV7-3 | few
TGTGCCAGCGCCAGGGGGCTTAACACTGAAGCTTTCTTT | CASARGLNTEAFF | 13 | TRBD1 | TRBJ1-1 | TRBV19 | .
TGCAGCGTTGAAGGCCCAGGGAACACTGAAGCTTTCTTT | CSVEGPGNTEAFF | 13 | . | TRBJ1-1 | TRBV29-1 | .
TGTGCCAGCAGCACCAGATGGGGACGGGAGACCCAGTACTTC | CASSTRWGRETQYF | 14 | . | TRBJ2-5 | TRBV11-3 | .
TGTGCCAGCAGCGTTAGCGGGACCACCTACGAGCAGTACTTC | CASSVSGTTYEQYF | 14 | TRBD2 | TRBJ2-7 | TRBV9 | .
TGTGCCAGCGCCCAAGGGACTAGCGGGGCCTATACGCAGTATTTT | CASAQGTSGAYTQYF | 15 | TRBD2 | TRBJ2-3 | TRBV7-2 | .
TGTGCCAGCAGCTTATCTAGCGGGAGCGAAGAGCAGTACTTC | CASSLSSGSEEQYF | 14 | TRBD2 | TRBJ2-7 | TRBV7-2 | .
TGCGCCAGCAGCTTTATCGCTAGCGGGGCGGTCGAGCAGTACTTC | CASSFIASGAVEQYF | 15 | TRBD2 | TRBJ2-7 | TRBV5-1 | .
TGTGCCAGCAGTTACTCAGGGGCGACGTCCACCTACGAGCAGTACTTC | CASSYSGATSTYEQYF | 16 | . | TRBJ2-7 | TRBV6-5 | .
TGCGCCAGCAGCTTGTTGTCCCAGGGGATCAATGGCTACACCTTC | CASSLLSQGINGYTF | 15 | . | TRBJ1-2 | TRBV5-1 | once
TGTGCCAGCAGTGAATATCCGGGACTAGCGGGACCAGATACGCAGTATTTT | CASSEYPGLAGPDTQYF | 17 | TRBD2 | TRBJ2-3 | TRBV25-1 | .